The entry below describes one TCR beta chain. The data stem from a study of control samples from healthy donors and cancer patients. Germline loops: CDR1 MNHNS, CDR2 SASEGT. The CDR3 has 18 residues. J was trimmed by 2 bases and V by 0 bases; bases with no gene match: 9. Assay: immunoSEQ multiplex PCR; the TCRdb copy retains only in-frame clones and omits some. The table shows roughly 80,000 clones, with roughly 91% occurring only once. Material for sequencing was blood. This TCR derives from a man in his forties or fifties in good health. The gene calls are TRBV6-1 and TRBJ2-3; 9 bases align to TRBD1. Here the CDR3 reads CASSEAQSWDRATDTQYF. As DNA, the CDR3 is TGTGCCAGCAGTGAAGCGCAGAGCTGGGACAGGGCCACAGATACGCAGTATTTT.